The 18 T cell receptor beta chains below were found in one sample sequenced in a study of blood T cell repertoires in COVID-19. This table comes from immunoSEQ multiplex PCR, and its TCRdb copy is limited to in-frame clones, with some not included. The data hold around 340,000 clones, with 65% to 90% observed a single time. Sequencing was performed on PBMCs or T cells enriched from blood (not recorded which). These receptors originate from a woman aged 40-49 years with acute COVID-19.

A few counts support this clone. The chain recombines TRBV4-2 with TRBJ2-1; tentative D call: TRBD2 (5 bases). The CDR3 is made up of 13 amino acids. Germline CDR1 reads LGHNA; CDR2 reads YNFKEQ. Trimming removed 4 bases at V and 8 bases at J, with 12 bases between. CDR3 amino acids: CASSRRRRDEQFF. DNA of the CDR3: TGTGCCAGCAGCCGCCGGAGGCGGGATGAGCAGTTCTTC.

The chain combines TRBV5-4 with TRBJ2-1, with 9 bases fitting TRBD1. The V gene end was trimmed by 4 bases and the J gene end by 7 bases; junction bases not matched to a gene: 6. CDR1 and CDR2 from the germline V gene are SGHNT and YYREEE (reference sequence). The CDR3 covers 14 residues. The CDR3 DNA reads TGTGCCAGCAGCACAGGGACAGGGTGGAATGAGCAGTTCTTC. This gives the protein CASSTGTGWNEQFF.

The chain employs TRBV18 and TRBJ2-7; possibly TRBD2 for D (5 bases). CDR1 and CDR2 (germline): KGHSH, LQKENI. Trimming removed 1 base at V and 6 bases at J, with 10 bases between. The length of the CDR3 is 13 residues. CDR3 nucleotide sequence: TGTGCCAGCTCACCACGTTCCGAGGGCGAGCAGTACTTC. As protein: CASSPRSEGEQYF. Full variable domain (missing parts from reference TRBV18 and TRBJ2-7): NAGVMQNPRHLVRRRGQEARLRCSPMKGHSHVYWYRQLPEEGLKFMVYLQKENIIDESGMPKERFSAEFPKEGPSILRIQQVVRGDSAAYFCASSPRSEGEQYFGPGTRLTVT.

This clone showed up just a few times. This rearrangement joins TRBV6-2 or TRBV6-3 to TRBJ1-6; 7 nucleotides line up with TRBD1. The CDR3 spans 17 residues. The germline V gene encodes CDR1 MNHEY and CDR2 SVGEGT. With 6 bases clipped from V and 9 bases from J, the junction kept 17 bases outside the gene matches. CDR3 loop: CASSPSVGQEWASPLHF. In DNA form, the CDR3 reads TGTGCCAGCAGCCCCTCGGTAGGACAGGAGTGGGCTTCACCCCTCCACTTT.

The chain carries TRBV20-1 and TRBJ2-5; 15 bases are a match to TRBD2. CDR3 length: 18 residues. Germline CDR1 and CDR2: DFQATT and SNEGSKA (reference sequence). V shed 3 bases, J shed 0 bases, and the junction held 8 bases outside the gene matches. Here the CDR3 reads CSASPGLAGGPYQETQYF. The CDR3 nucleotides are TGCAGTGCTAGTCCGGGACTAGCGGGAGGTCCGTACCAAGAGACCCAGTACTTC.

The genes are TRBV7-6 and TRBJ1-1; a weak D match, TRBD1 (6 bases). V was clipped by 1 base and J by 2 bases, with 11 bases between them. Germline CDR1 reads SGHVS; CDR2 reads FNYEAQ. The CDR3 has 15 residues. The CDR3 protein is CASSLVEQGNTEAFF. The CDR3 DNA sequence: TGTGCCAGCAGCTTAGTTGAACAGGGAAACACTGAAGCTTTCTTT.

This rearrangement joins TRBV4-1 to TRBJ2-5, with 7 positions matching TRBD2. This CDR3 contains 16 residues. After removal of 0 bases from V and 5 bases from J, the junction contained 9 bases not matched to a gene. Germline V gene sequence: CDR1 MGHRA, CDR2 YSYEKL. The CDR3 region is CASSQDWGGLKETQYF. CDR3 bases: TGCGCCAGCAGCCAAGATTGGGGAGGGTTGAAGGAGACCCAGTACTTC.

The CDR3 reads CASSPRRATSSNQPQHF. The CDR3 nucleotides are TGTGCCAGCAGTCCCCGGAGGGCCACTTCGAGCAATCAGCCCCAGCATTTT. The J gene is TRBJ1-5, the V gene TRBV6-2 or TRBV6-3, with D unresolved. The CDR3 has 17 amino acids. V was trimmed by 5 bases and J by 1 base, leaving 18 bases between them. Germline CDR1 is MNHEY and CDR2 is SVGEGT.

The chain couples TRBV20-1 to TRBJ2-7; 7 bases fit TRBD2. From germline, CDR1 is DFQATT and CDR2 SNEGSKA (reference sequence). CDR3 size: 9 residues. The CDR3 reads CRERDRRYF. The CDR3 DNA follows: TGCAGGGAGCGGGACCGTCGGTACTTC.

V and J are TRBV15 and TRBJ1-2; 7 nucleotides agree with TRBD1. CDR1 and CDR2 (germline): LNHNV, YYDKDF (reference sequence). The CDR3 extends over 14 amino acids. V dropped 9 bases and J dropped 0; count of bases not matched to a gene: 7. The CDR3 spells CATQPGTANYGYTF. CDR3 in DNA: TGTGCCACGCAACCTGGGACAGCTAACTATGGCTACACCTTC.

This chain links TRBV10-3 with TRBJ1-4; D unresolved. The V and J ends lost 3 bases and 3 bases respectively, with 11 bases between them. The CDR3 loop spans 15 amino acids. Germline CDR1 is ENHRY and CDR2 is SYGVKD. In nucleotides, the CDR3 is TGTGCCATCAGTGAAATTTTCCAGGCTAATGAAAAACTGTTTTTT. Its translation: CAISEIFQANEKLFF.

The chain carries TRBV2 and TRBJ2-5, with 10 bases matching TRBD2. The germline CDR1 and CDR2 sequences are SNHLY and FYNNEI. V was pared by 8 bases and J by 4 bases, with 13 bases of the junction left unmatched. The CDR3 loop spans 16 amino acids. The CDR3 reads CASQETSGSPRETQYF. CDR3 nucleotide sequence: TGTGCCAGCCAAGAGACTAGCGGGTCTCCCAGAGAGACCCAGTACTTC.

The chain couples TRBV9 to TRBJ1-4, with 11 bases matching TRBD1. This CDR3 has 14 amino acids. Germline V gives CDR1 SGDLS, CDR2 YYNGEE. V shed 4 bases, J shed 8 bases, and the junction held 4 bases outside the gene matches. The CDR3, as DNA: TGTGCCAGCAGCTCTGGGACAGGGGGAGAAAAACTGTTTTTT. It is translated as CASSSGTGGEKLFF.

The CDR3 DNA follows: TGTGCCAGCAGCTTAGTGACAGCTAATTTGAACACTGAAGCTTTCTTT. Translating gives CASSLVTANLNTEAFF. The genes are TRBV7-8 and TRBJ1-1, with D perhaps TRBD1 (5 bases). Germline CDR1 SGHVS, CDR2 FQNEAQ. The CDR3 contains 16 residues. Trimming removed 1 base at V and 0 bases at J, with 12 bases between.

CDR3 DNA sequence: TGTGCCAGTAGGCGTACTAGCGGGAGTTACAATGAGCAGTTCTTC. It codes for CASRRTSGSYNEQFF. The chain uses TRBV19 and TRBJ2-1, with 11 bases lining up with TRBD2. V shed 6 bases, J shed 4 bases, and the junction held 5 bases outside the gene matches. The CDR3 extends over 15 amino acids. The germline V gene encodes CDR1 LNHDA and CDR2 SQIVND (reference sequence).

The chain joins TRBV6-6 to TRBJ2-7; D remains unclear. Per the germline V gene, CDR1 is MNHNY and CDR2 is SVGAGI (reference sequence). V lost 2 bases and J 7 bases, leaving 9 bases between the germline ends. This CDR3 is built from 12 residues. The CDR3 here is CASSYTPIEQYF. In DNA, the CDR3 is TGTGCCAGCAGTTACACTCCGATAGAGCAGTACTTC.

This clone has only one observation. The rearrangement links TRBV19 to TRBJ1-2; 7 positions match TRBD1. The CDR3 runs 14 residues. In germline, CDR1 is LNHDA, CDR2 SQIVND (reference sequence). V shed 5 bases and J 4 bases; nucleotides not matched to a gene: 7. The CDR3 DNA reads as TGTGCCAGTAGTCTCCAGGGACAGTCCTATGGCTACACCTTC. Translation gives CASSLQGQSYGYTF.

The gene calls are TRBV10-3 and TRBJ2-4, with D possibly being TRBD2 (7 bases). The CDR3 extends over 18 amino acids. CDR1 and CDR2 from the germline V gene are ENHRY and SYGVKD. Trimming took 2 bases from V and 3 from J, leaving 20 bases between them. The CDR3 nucleotides are TGTGCCATCAGTGAGGGCGGGGGCGCAGGGATAGACAAAAACATTCAGTACTTC. It yields the protein CAISEGGGAGIDKNIQYF.